This TCR beta chain was obtained from a study of T cell responses to AZD1222 COVID-19 vaccine. The V and J ends lost 0 bases and 4 bases respectively, with 8 bases between them. The CDR3 sequence is 14 residues long. CDR1 SGHRS and CDR2 YFSETQ come from the germline V gene. Notes on the study in general: Spike-specific TCR breadth rose after two AZD1222 doses, and depth rose as well. Repertoires in all cases were sampled only once the peak T cell response had passed. The sample set comprised mostly white British donors with more females, and clonal diversity was possibly underestimated.

Using immunoSEQ multiplex PCR, the repertoire was profiled, and TCRdb retains in-frame clones only, with some absent. The data contain roughly 150,000 clones, 85% to 95% of them singletons. As concerns this clone: Its target is unknown. At the DNA level, this CDR3 is encoded by other sequences in the same sample as well.

The source of this sequence is an adult in good health. The sequenced sample was peripheral blood, obtained on day 0 of AZD1222 vaccination. The gene calls are TRBV5-1 and TRBJ1-3; maybe TRBD1 (5 bases). The CDR3 DNA reads TGCGCCAGCAGCTTGGCCGGACAAGGAAACACCATATATTTT. It specifies CASSLAGQGNTIYF.